This T cell receptor (beta chain) was identified in a study of T-cell memory formation after mild COVID-19. Study details: For the most part, TCR clusters were specific to one donor.

The trim removed 6 bases at V and 2 bases at J, leaving 2 bases unmatched. The CDR3 runs 13 residues. Germline assignment: CDR1 SGHTA and CDR2 FQGTGA. One entry per CDR3 protein results from TCRdb running MiXCR on the 5' RACE reads. Counted here are about 620,000 distinct CDR3 sequences, about a sixth occurring once; the ten biggest clones make up more than 10%. With regard to this clonotype: Its specificity is unknown.

Study outcomes and limitations: Contracting CD4+ clones were located mainly in CM and EM, and CD8+ clones in EMRA. Clones from the second wave (peaking day 37) had unconfirmed SARS-CoV-2 specificity. Some responding clones appeared in pre-infection memory, suggesting cross-reactive memory joined.

The sequence derives from an adult woman who had mild COVID-19 (a few samples of this study predate the infection). Cell type and time point are not known. Sequencing input: PBMCs or a T cell subset sorted from them (not recorded which). The V and J genes are TRBV7-3 and TRBJ2-3; 7 bases align to TRBD1. The CDR3 loop reads CASRQGITDTQYF. For the CDR3, the DNA is TGTGCCAGCAGACAGGGGATCACAGATACGCAGTATTTT.